Listed below are T cell receptor beta chains from one sample, sequenced in a study of T-cell memory formation after mild COVID-19. TCRdb reprocessed the 5' RACE reads with MiXCR, giving one entry per CDR3 protein. Of 350,000 to 450,000 distinct CDR3 sequences listed, less than 25% were seen once; the top ten hold about 10%. The source material was PBMCs or a T cell subset sorted from them (not recorded which). The receptors here all came from an adult woman who had mild COVID-19 (a few samples of this study predate the infection). Cell type and time point are not known. Both conserved end residues are part of each CDR3. D genes are given only for firm matches. Clone size is stated in some rows and not others, as once, few, many or a class when expanded.

TRBJ1-4,TRBD1,TRBV7-9,NA,TGTGCCAGCAGCTCTCTAGGGGGACAGGCTAATGAAAAACTGTTTTTT,CASSSLGGQANEKLFF
TRBJ1-2,NA,TRBV12-3/TRBV12-4,NA,TGTGCCAGCAGTTCCCCATTGGGAAGTAGTGGCTACACCTTC,CASSSPLGSSGYTF
TRBJ1-1,NA,TRBV15,NA,TGTGCCACCAGTCCCAGGGTTGACACTGAAGCTTTCTTT,CATSPRVDTEAFF
TRBJ1-6,TRBD1,TRBV2,few,TGTGCCAGCAGCCTGACAGGGCTTGGTTCACCCCTCCACTTT,CASSLTGLGSPLHF
TRBJ2-7,TRBD2,TRBV10-3,few,TGTGCCATCAGCCCAGGACTAGCGGGAGACTACGAGCAGTACTTC,CAISPGLAGDYEQYF
TRBJ1-1,NA,TRBV7-3,few,TGTGCCAGCAGCTTGGCAGGATCGGACACTGAAGCTTTCTTT,CASSLAGSDTEAFF
TRBJ2-3,NA,TRBV3-1,few,TGTGCCAGCAGCCACGCGGGTAACACAGATACGCAGTATTTT,CASSHAGNTDTQYF
TRBJ1-2,TRBD1,TRBV6-1,NA,TGTGCCAGCCAACAGGGGGCTGAAGGCTACACCTTC,CASQQGAEGYTF
TRBJ1-6,TRBD1,TRBV7-9,few,TGTGCCAGCAGCTGGGACAGTGATTCACCCCTCCACTTT,CASSWDSDSPLHF
TRBJ1-1,NA,TRBV6-5,few,TGTGCCAGCAGTTACGTAGGGTACGCTGAAGCTTTCTTT,CASSYVGYAEAFF
TRBJ2-1,NA,TRBV18,few,TGTGCCAGCTCACCGGGACCAACTCACAATGAGCAGTTCTTC,CASSPGPTHNEQFF
TRBJ1-1,NA,TRBV12-3/TRBV12-4,NA,TGTGCCAGCAGTCTACCAAAAACTGAAGCTTTCTTT,CASSLPKTEAFF
TRBJ2-7,TRBD2,TRBV7-3,NA,TGTGCCAGCAGTTTGGCGGGGGGCGTTAGCGAGCAGTACTTC,CASSLAGGVSEQYF
TRBJ1-6,TRBD1,TRBV20-1,NA,TGCAGTGCTAGAAGACAGGGGGCAAATAATTCACCCCTCCACTTT,CSARRQGANNSPLHF
TRBJ2-1,TRBD2,TRBV5-4,NA,TGTGCCAGCAGCTTGCGGAGGGAGGGTGAGCAGTTCTTC,CASSLRREGEQFF
TRBJ2-5,NA,TRBV27,NA,TGTGCCAGCAGTTTATCGAGCGGGTCTACCCAGTACTTC,CASSLSSGSTQYF